One sample yielded the 25 T cell receptor delta chains listed below, sequenced in a study of DNA immune sequencing with unique molecular identifiers. A 32-plex genomic DNA assay used primers for all 8 TRDV and 4 TRDJ genes. The library had 12-nucleotide UMIs introduced over approximately 3 barcoding cycles, then a second adapter PCR. TCRdb re-analyzed the multiplex PCR reads via CATT. This sample has approximately 5,000 delta-chain clones, with around an eighth found just once. The sample comprised gamma-delta T cells enriched from blood buffy coat, or unenriched PBMCs (not recorded which). These receptors were obtained from a human donor in good health.

On this clone: TCRdb has a much larger clone's protein, which differs at residue 2 from the translation of this DNA, likely because of a read error; what is shown is the protein translated from the DNA. The CDR3 is CSCDPVGGAKDDKLIF. The CDR3 region has the DNA TGTTCCTGTGATCCTGTTGGGGGGGCCAAGGACGATAAACTCATCTTT. The chain has TRDV2 and TRDJ1; TRDD3 is a possible D gene (6 bases). In germline, CDR1 is GEAIGNYY, CDR2 EKD. The CDR3 has 16 amino acids.

This clone has a handful of counts. It differs at one base from a far larger clone, so likely a read error. Other DNA variants within this sample encode the same CDR3. The chain is built from TRDV2 and TRDJ1, with 7 bases matching TRDD3. From germline, CDR1 is GEAIGNYY and CDR2 EKD. The V gene end was trimmed by 0 bases and the J gene end by 2 bases; junction bases not matched to a gene: 11. This CDR3 has 17 residues. The CDR3: CACDTVGGYAGTDKLIF. CDR3 in DNA: TGTGCCTGTGACACCGTTGGAGGATACGCTGGGACCGATAAACTCATCTTT.

In the case of this clone: A read error likely explains why the TCRdb protein, taken from a much larger clone, differs from this DNA's translation at residues 6 and 9; the protein shown is translated from the DNA. The chain uses TRDV2 and TRDJ1; 8 bases are a match to TRDD3. The CDR3 loop spans 15 amino acids. Germline CDR1 reads GEAIGNYY; CDR2 reads EKD. Trimming removed 5 bases from V and 4 bases from J; junction bases left unmatched: 11. CDR3 DNA: TGTGCCTGTGCCCAAATGGGGGATGGGGACGATAAACTCATCTTT. Translation gives CACAQMGDGDDKLIF.

The chain links TRDV1 to TRDJ1, with TRDD3 matching over 8 bases. Because TCRdb records no J gene, it was assigned here through a match of the DNA to germline. The CDR3 is 19 amino acids. V trimming: 3 bases; J trimming: 2 bases; junction bases outside the gene matches: 17. CDR1 is TSWWSYY, CDR2 QGS, per germline. CDR3 in DNA: TGTGCTCTTGGGGACCCGCCTACAGGGGGGATAAGGCGGACCGATAAACTCATCTTT. Amino acid sequence: CALGDPPTGGIRRTDKLIF.

As regards this clone: The protein TCRdb gives is from a much larger clone and does not agree with this DNA's translation at residue 10, likely a read error; the protein shown here comes from the DNA. This chain connects TRDV2 to TRDJ1, with TRDD3 matching over 8 bases. Germline loops: CDR1 GEAIGNYY, CDR2 EKD. V lost 3 bases, J lost 0 bases, and 11 bases stayed unmatched. The CDR3 runs to 17 residues. The CDR3 region has the DNA TGTGCCTGTGACCACGTACTGGGGGTTGAGTACACCGATAAACTCATCTTT. This encodes CACDHVLGVEYTDKLIF.

With respect to this clone: A far larger clone lies a single base away; this is likely a read error. The chain's CDR3 is CACVPTGVGGPESSWDTRQMFF. CDR3 nucleotide sequence: TGTGCCTGTGTCCCAACCGGGGTTGGGGGACCCGAGAGCTCCTGGGACACCCGACAGATGTTTTTC. The V gene is TRDV2, the J gene TRDJ3; 7 nucleotides align to TRDD3. V lost 5 bases and J lost 0; bases outside the gene matches: 21. The CDR3 covers 22 residues. The germline gives CDR1 GEAIGNYY, CDR2 EKD.

This clone occurred a few times. The protein that TCRdb holds for this DNA derives from a much larger clone and differs from the translated DNA at residue 14, which likely indicates a read error; the protein shown here is translated from the DNA. The V gene is TRDV2, the J gene TRDJ1, with 9 bases identical to TRDD3. This CDR3 has 18 residues. In germline, CDR1 is GEAIGNYY, CDR2 EKD. The CDR3 is CACDTVAGGSQYTNKLIF. The CDR3 bases are TGTGCCTGTGACACCGTGGCTGGGGGATCCCAGTACACCAATAAACTCATCTTT.

In regard to this clone: Since a much larger clone is just one base distant, this may be a read error. The sample holds other DNA sequences that translate to the same CDR3. The V gene is TRDV3, the J gene TRDJ1; 13 nucleotides line up with TRDD3. Unmatched junction bases numbered 21, after V lost 2 bases and J lost 0 bases. Germline V CDR1 and CDR2: TVYSNPD, GDNSRS (reference sequence). The CDR3 covers 21 residues. CDR3 protein: CAFRLLPKYWGIRGYTDKLIF. In nucleotides, the CDR3 is TGTGCCTTTCGACTTTTGCCTAAGTACTGGGGGATACGCGGGTACACCGATAAACTCATCTTT.

Many counts were recorded for this clone. Other DNA sequences of this sample code for an identical CDR3. The CDR3 here is CACDWVLGGTDKLIF. The CDR3 coding sequence is TGTGCCTGTGACTGGGTACTGGGGGGCACCGATAAACTCATCTTT. The J gene is TRDJ1, the V gene TRDV2, with TRDD3 matching 8 bases. Unmatched junction bases numbered 6, after V lost 3 bases and J lost 1 base. The germline CDR1 and CDR2 sequences are GEAIGNYY and EKD. The CDR3 loop spans 15 amino acids.

Comment on this clone: A far more abundant clone sits one base away, making this likely a read error. The chain carries TRDV1 and TRDJ1; 8 bases align to TRDD2. TCRdb records no J gene; here it was assigned by comparing the DNA to germline. The junction had 27 bases not matched to a gene; V was cut back by 3 bases and J by 0 bases. CDR1 TSWWSYY and CDR2 QGS come from the germline V gene. The CDR3 consists of 23 residues. CDR3 bases: TGTGCTCTTGGGGACCTACCAAGGACTTCCTACATCCGGGGGGGGACGTACACCGATAAACTCATCTTT. Residues: CALGDLPRTSYIRGGTYTDKLIF.

The rearrangement links TRDV1 to TRDJ1; TRDD3 matches 12 bases. TCRdb carries no J gene annotation; the J gene was assigned here by matching the DNA with germline. V lost 0 bases, J lost 0 bases, and 26 bases stayed unmatched. This CDR3 is 25 amino acids long. Per germline, CDR1 TSWWSYY and CDR2 QGS. CDR3 residues: CALGELYLLTAGSGGYGPYTDKLIF. CDR3 coding DNA: TGTGCTCTTGGGGAACTCTACCTACTTACCGCCGGGTCTGGGGGATACGGGCCGTACACCGATAAACTCATCTTT.

Ten or more counts support this clone. Since a far larger clone is one base different, this is likely a read error. The sample has other DNA sequences that encode this CDR3 too. The V gene is TRDV2, the J gene TRDJ1, with 7 bases that match TRDD3. The CDR3 is made up of 15 amino acids. V shed 5 bases and J 4 bases; nucleotides not matched to a gene: 12. CDR1 and CDR2 (germline): GEAIGNYY, EKD. The CDR3 DNA reads as TGTGCCTGTGCCCAACTTGGGGATAGGGACGATAAACTCATCTTT. This translates into CACAQLGDRDDKLIF.

Concerning this clone: TCRdb shows a much larger clone's protein in place of this DNA's translation, and the two differ at residue 14, likely through a read error; the protein shown is translated from the DNA. The chain has TRDV2 and TRDJ3, with a possible D match to TRDD3 (5 bases). The CDR3 runs 19 residues. CDR1 GEAIGNYY and CDR2 EKD come from the germline V gene. CDR3 in amino acids: CACDTGGLRSSWDNRQMFF. The CDR3, as DNA: TGTGCCTGTGACACGGGGGGGCTACGGAGCTCCTGGGACAACCGACAGATGTTTTTC.

About this clone itself: The TCRdb record carries a much larger clone's protein, which differs from this DNA's translation at residue 4; a read error is the likely cause, and the protein listed here is the DNA translation. V gene TRDV2 combines with J gene TRDJ1; 13 bases line up with TRDD3. This CDR3 has 20 residues. Germline CDR1 GEAIGNYY, CDR2 EKD. The CDR3: CACVTVATGGYGGYTDKLIF. The DNA of the CDR3 is TGTGCCTGTGTCACCGTCGCTACTGGGGGATACGGAGGGTACACCGATAAACTCATCTTT.

Comments on this clone: The protein in TCRdb stems from a much larger clone and differs at residue 3 from this DNA's translation, likely a read error; here the protein is translated from the DNA. V gene TRDV2 combines with J gene TRDJ1, with 12 bases matching TRDD3. CDR1 and CDR2 from the germline V gene are GEAIGNYY and EKD. The CDR3 runs 16 residues. The CDR3 DNA reads as TGTGCCAGTGACAAGCTGGGGGATACGCAGGCCGATAAACTCATCTTT. Translating it yields CASDKLGDTQADKLIF.

This clone was detected a few times. TCRdb attributes to this sequence the protein of a much larger clone, which differs from the DNA translation at residue 3; a read error is likely, and the protein displayed is translated from the DNA. This chain's CDR3 is CASDTLVVGDTDPGNKLIF. In nucleotides, the CDR3 is TGTGCCTCTGACACCCTTGTAGTGGGGGATACTGACCCCGGGAATAAACTCATCTTT. The gene calls are TRDV2 and TRDJ1; the match to TRDD3 covers 10 bases. Germline CDR1 is GEAIGNYY and CDR2 is EKD. The CDR3 loop spans 19 amino acids.

This clone was observed a few times. The TCRdb record carries a much larger clone's protein, which differs from this DNA's translation at residue 3; a read error is the likely cause, and the protein listed here is the DNA translation. The chain couples TRDV2 to TRDJ3; TRDD3 aligns across 11 bases. The CDR3 totals 18 residues. CDR1 is GEAIGNYY and CDR2 is EKD in the germline V gene. The chain's CDR3 is CAFDTAGGYTWDTRQMFF. The CDR3, as DNA: TGTGCCTTTGACACCGCTGGGGGATACACCTGGGACACCCGACAGATGTTTTTC.

This clone was counted many times. The V gene is TRDV2, the J gene TRDJ1, with D possibly matching TRDD3 (5 bases). The CDR3 is made up of 19 amino acids. V lost 3 bases, J lost 0 bases, and 25 bases lay in between. Germline CDR1 GEAIGNYY, CDR2 EKD. The DNA for the CDR3 is TGTGCCTGTGACCCCCTCTCGGGGGGCCCCTCTTGGTACACCGATAAACTCATCTTT. It is translated as CACDPLSGGPSWYTDKLIF.

Concerning this clone itself: TCRdb pairs this DNA with a much larger clone's protein that differs at residue 5, likely a read error; the protein shown was translated from the DNA. V gene TRDV2 combines with J gene TRDJ2; 12 positions agree with TRDD3. The CDR3 loop spans 20 amino acids. Trimming cost V 3 bases and J 6 bases; bases outside gene matches: 19. From germline, CDR1 is GEAIGNYY and CDR2 EKD. The CDR3 is CACDSVVLGDTPTGSAQLFF. Here the CDR3 DNA reads TGTGCCTGTGACTCCGTCGTACTGGGGGATACCCCAACCGGTTCAGCACAACTCTTCTTT.

This clone is medium-sized in the sample. This rearrangement joins TRDV2 to TRDJ1, with 7 bases identical to TRDD3. This CDR3 spans 17 amino acids. Germline assignment: CDR1 GEAIGNYY and CDR2 EKD. Trimming removed 3 bases from V and 0 bases from J; junction bases left unmatched: 12. CDR3 nucleotides: TGTGCCTGTGACGGGGTGGGGGACCACCCCAACACCGATAAACTCATCTTT. It encodes CACDGVGDHPNTDKLIF.

There are a few counts of this clone. This chain connects TRDV1 to TRDJ1, with 12 bases that match TRDD3. No J gene is reported in TCRdb; it was inferred here by comparing the DNA with germline. Germline trimming cut 1 base from V and 0 bases from J; bases unmatched to any gene: 21. Germline CDR1 TSWWSYY, CDR2 QGS. The CDR3 loop spans 23 amino acids. The CDR3 DNA is TGTGCTCTTGGGGAACAAACTCGGTACTGGGGGATACAGGGGGTCACGTACACCGATAAACTCATCTTT. This codes for CALGEQTRYWGIQGVTYTDKLIF.

Of note for this clone: The TCRdb protein, from a much larger clone, departs from this DNA's translation at residue 14, likely by read error; the protein shown derives from the DNA. The chain is built from TRDV2 and TRDJ1, with TRDD3 identical over 11 bases. Germline V gene sequence: CDR1 GEAIGNYY, CDR2 EKD. This CDR3 is built from 19 residues. Trimming cost V 0 bases and J 3 bases; bases outside gene matches: 14. CDR3 DNA: TGTGCCTGTGACACCGTATCGAACTGGGGGATATCAGACGCCGATAAACTCATCTTT. Translated, it gives CACDTVSNWGISDADKLIF.

This chain connects TRDV1 to TRDJ1; 7 bases fit TRDD3. TCRdb is silent on the J gene; assignment here came from matching the DNA to germline. This CDR3 has 22 residues. Germline-derived CDR1 and CDR2 are TSWWSYY and QGS. The junction had 27 bases not matched to a gene; V was cut back by 5 bases and J by 0 bases. In nucleotides, the CDR3 is TGTGCTCTTGGGTCTACTTCCATCCACGCGAACGGGATACTGGAGTACACCGATAAACTCATCTTT. Protein product: CALGSTSIHANGILEYTDKLIF.

Note on this clone: TCRdb has a much larger clone's protein, which differs at residue 9 from the translation of this DNA, likely because of a read error; what is shown is the protein translated from the DNA. V is TRDV2 and J is TRDJ1; TRDD3 matches 7 bases. The CDR3 has 19 amino acids. Germline values: CDR1 GEAIGNYY, CDR2 EKD. V lost 0 bases and J lost 0; bases outside the gene matches: 15. CDR3 residues: CACDTVSNSGISDTDKLIF. DNA for the CDR3: TGTGCCTGTGACACCGTATCGAACTCGGGGATATCAGACACCGATAAACTCATCTTT.

A word on this clone: Since a far larger clone is one base different, this is likely a read error. The same CDR3 can be traced to other DNA sequences in this sample. CDR3 DNA sequence: TGTGCCTGTGACGCTCTCCCTACGTCTCTGGGAATAAAGGGGATCGATAAACTCATCTTT. Translation: CACDALPTSLGIKGIDKLIF. This chain links TRDV2 with TRDJ1, with D possibly matching TRDD3 (6 bases). Germline V lookup: CDR1 GEAIGNYY, CDR2 EKD. The CDR3 is 20 amino acids. Between the trimmed V and J ends, which lost 3 bases and 4 bases, there was a span of 32 bases.